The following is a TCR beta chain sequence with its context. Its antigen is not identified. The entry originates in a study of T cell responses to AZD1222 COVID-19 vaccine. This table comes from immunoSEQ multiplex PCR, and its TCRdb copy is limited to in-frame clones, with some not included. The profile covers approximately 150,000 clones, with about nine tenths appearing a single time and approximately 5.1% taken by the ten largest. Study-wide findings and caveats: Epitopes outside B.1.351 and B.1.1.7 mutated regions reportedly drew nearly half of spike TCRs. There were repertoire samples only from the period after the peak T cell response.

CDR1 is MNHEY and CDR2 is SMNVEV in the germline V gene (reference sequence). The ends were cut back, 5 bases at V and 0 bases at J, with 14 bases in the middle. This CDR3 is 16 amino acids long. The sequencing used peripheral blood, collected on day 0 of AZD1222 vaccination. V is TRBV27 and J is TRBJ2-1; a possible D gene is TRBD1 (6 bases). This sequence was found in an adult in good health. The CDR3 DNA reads TGTGCCAGCAGTATCTCCGGGACAAGCTCCTACAATGAGCAGTTCTTC. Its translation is CASSISGTSSYNEQFF.